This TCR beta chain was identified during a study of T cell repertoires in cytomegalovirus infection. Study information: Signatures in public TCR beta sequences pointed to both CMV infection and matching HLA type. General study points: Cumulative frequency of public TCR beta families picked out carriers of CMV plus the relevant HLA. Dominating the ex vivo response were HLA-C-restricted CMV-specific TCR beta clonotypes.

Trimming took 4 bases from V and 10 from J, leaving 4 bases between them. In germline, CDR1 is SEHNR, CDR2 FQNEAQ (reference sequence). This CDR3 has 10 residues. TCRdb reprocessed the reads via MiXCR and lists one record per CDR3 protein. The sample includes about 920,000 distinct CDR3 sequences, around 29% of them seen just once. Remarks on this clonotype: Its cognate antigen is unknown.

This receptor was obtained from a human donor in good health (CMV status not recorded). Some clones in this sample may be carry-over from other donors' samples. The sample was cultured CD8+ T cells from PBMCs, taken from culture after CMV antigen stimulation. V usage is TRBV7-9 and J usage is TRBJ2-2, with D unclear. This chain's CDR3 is CASSSLELFF. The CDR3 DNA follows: TGTGCCAGCAGCTCCCTGGAGCTGTTTTTT.